This T cell receptor beta chain was observed in a study of response to subunit inactivated influenza vaccine. TCRdb re-called the RT-PCR reads with MiXCR, one entry per CDR3 protein. This table holds about 480,000 distinct CDR3 sequences, 25% found once. Overall study results and limits: The authors put forward the suggestion that each seasonal influenza vaccination may bring in only a limited number of new T cells.

Deletions cut 3 bases from V and 5 bases from J, with 13 bases between. This CDR3 contains 14 residues. CDR1 is WSHSY and CDR2 is SAAADI in the germline V gene. Note on this clonotype: Its antigen is currently unknown.

The clonotype originates from a man over 45 who received an inactivated influenza vaccine. The genes are TRBV10-2 and TRBJ2-5; D may be TRBD2 (5 bases). The specimen was CD4+ T cells sorted from PBMCs, collected 5 days after vaccination. CDR3 nucleotide sequence: TGCGCCAGCAGTGACCCAACTAGACCCGAGACCCAGTACTTC. Protein product: CASSDPTRPETQYF.